This T cell receptor beta chain was recorded in a study of T-cell reconstitution after alpha-beta-depleted transplantation in children. The authors prepared the TCRbeta library with unique molecular identifiers. TCRdb independently ran MiXCR on the PCR reads; one entry per CDR3 protein. This sample has over 200,000 distinct CDR3 sequences, with about 9.5% found just once. The CDR3 is 13 residues long. Germline CDR1 KGHSH, CDR2 LQKENI. V dropped 3 bases and J dropped 5 bases, with 11 bases sitting between them. The V and J genes are TRBV18 and TRBJ2-7; D is perhaps TRBD1 (6 bases). The TCR comes from a human donor who donated a stem cell graft to a child with acute lymphoblastic leukemia. The source was PBMCs from the stem cell graft donor, collected from the stem cell graft. The CDR3 DNA reads TGTGCCAGCTCACCGGGACATAGGGACGAGCAGTACTTC. It translates to CASSPGHRDEQYF.